This T cell receptor beta chain was found in a study of OX40 agonist ivuxolimab in advanced cancers. Study overall: Dose-escalation patients were diagnosed with hepatocellular carcinoma, melanoma, renal cell cancer or head and neck cancer. Prior checkpoint blockade (anti-PD-1, anti-PD-L1 or anti-CTLA-4) was permitted; around 39% had it.

General study results and limits: The CD4+ and CD8+ T cells in the blood had expanded clonally by week 6 at 0.1 to 3.0 mg/kg.

The CDR3 has 13 amino acids. Trimming took off 7 bases at V and 6 bases at J, with 10 bases between the two ends. Germline values: CDR1 SGHTA, CDR2 FQGNSA. With respect to this clone: What it recognizes is unknown.

Method: immunoSEQ multiplex PCR; TCRdb's copy keeps in-frame clones and lacks some. Among more than 55,000 clones, 75% to 85% were seen once, and the ten largest hold about a tenth. The clonotype comes from an adult with an advanced solid tumor such as melanoma, head and neck, liver or kidney cancer. This specimen consisted of CD4+ or CD8+ T cells sorted from blood, obtained in a trial of the OX40 agonist ivuxolimab. The chain uses TRBV7-2 and TRBJ1-6, with D possibly TRBD1 on 5 matching bases. CDR3 residues: CASTPTANSPLHF. The DNA for the CDR3 is TGTGCCAGCACCCCGACAGCTAATTCACCCCTCCACTTT. Looking up the rest from reference TRBV7-2 and TRBJ1-6 gives the full variable domain: GAGVSQSPSNKVTEKGKDVELRCDPISGHTALYWYRQSLGQGLEFLIYFQGNSAPDKSGLPSDRFSAERTGGSVSTLTIQRTQQEDSAVYLCASTPTANSPLHFGNGTRLTVT.